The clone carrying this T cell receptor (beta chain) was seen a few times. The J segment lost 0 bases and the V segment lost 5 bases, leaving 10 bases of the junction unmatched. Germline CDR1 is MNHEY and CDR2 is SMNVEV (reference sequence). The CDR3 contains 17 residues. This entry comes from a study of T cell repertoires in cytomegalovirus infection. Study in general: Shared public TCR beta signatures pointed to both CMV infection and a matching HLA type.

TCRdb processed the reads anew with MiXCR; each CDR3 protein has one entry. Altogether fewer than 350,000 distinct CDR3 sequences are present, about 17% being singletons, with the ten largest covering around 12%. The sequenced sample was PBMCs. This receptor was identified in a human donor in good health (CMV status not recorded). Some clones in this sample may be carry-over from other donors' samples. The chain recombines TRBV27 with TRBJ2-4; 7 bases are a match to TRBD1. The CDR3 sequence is CASSPLAQGTAKNIQYF. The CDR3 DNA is TGTGCCAGCAGTCCCCTAGCACAGGGGACAGCCAAAAACATTCAGTACTTC.